This TCR beta chain was identified in a study of beta chain features in type 1 diabetes. Study background: All of the samples together had approximately 99 million sorted cells examined. Findings and caveats of the study: TCRB CDR3 length was moderately but significantly reduced in all four CD4+ subsets of Type 1 diabetes patients.

A remark on this clone: Its target is not known.

CDR1 and CDR2 from the germline V gene are MGHRA and YSYEKL. The V segment lost 2 bases and the J segment 4 bases; nucleotides outside the gene matches: 6. CDR3 length equals 15 residues. Expressed TCRB transcripts were sequenced after all isolated RNA was converted to cDNA. Using immunoSEQ multiplex PCR, the repertoire was profiled, and TCRdb retains in-frame clones only, with some absent. Of approximately 280,000 clones in the sample, 15% were seen once. The source material was naive CD4+ T cells from blood. This clonotype was sampled from a man younger than 35 with type 1 diabetes. The chain has TRBV4-1 and TRBJ2-7; 9 nucleotides match TRBD1. The CDR3 loop is CASSQPGQGRYEQYF. In DNA form, the CDR3 reads TGCGCCAGCAGCCAACCCGGACAGGGGAGGTACGAGCAGTACTTC.